These 28 T cell receptor beta chains share one sample of origin, sequenced in a study of cytomegalovirus exposure and HLA in healthy donors. PCR amplification relied on 60 Vbeta primers (plus 13 Jbeta primers). The table came from immunoSEQ multiplex PCR; TCRdb's copy has only in-frame clones and leaves some out. The data hold about 120,000 clones, with 75% to 80% observed a single time. Material: PBMCs. Receptor source: a woman in her twenties or thirties in good health and CMV-seropositive.

The chain carries TRBV19 and TRBJ2-1; 9 bases fit TRBD2. With V trimmed by 5 bases and J by 0 bases, 8 bases remained unmatched. From germline, CDR1 is LNHDA and CDR2 SQIVND (reference sequence). The CDR3 sequence is 17 residues long. For the CDR3, the DNA is TGTGCCAGTAGTCCCCGACTAGCGGAGAGCTCCTACAATGAGCAGTTCTTC. Encoded protein: CASSPRLAESSYNEQFF.

The rearrangement joins TRBV4-3 to TRBJ2-2, with 7 nucleotides matching TRBD1. V trimming: 4 bases; J trimming: 0 bases; junction bases outside the gene matches: 2. This CDR3 comprises 15 residues. Per germline, CDR1 LGHNA and CDR2 YSLEER. The CDR3 DNA reads as TGCGCCAGCAGCCGACAGGGTTCGAACACCGGGGAGCTGTTTTTT. This translates into CASSRQGSNTGELFF.

The CDR3 sequence is CASSKQVPGELFF. Here the CDR3 DNA reads TGTGCCAGCAGTAAGCAAGTGCCGGGGGAACTGTTTTTT. The chain combines TRBV6-6 with TRBJ1-4; weak D call: TRBD1 (5 bases). Deletions cut 5 bases from V and 12 bases from J, with 16 bases between. Germline V gene lookup returns CDR1 MNHNY and CDR2 SVGAGI (reference sequence). The CDR3 sequence is 13 residues long.

This clone turned up a few times. This chain joins TRBV11-2 and TRBJ1-2; D may be TRBD1 (5 bases). Deletions cut 3 bases from V and 4 bases from J, with 6 bases between. CDR1 is SGHAT and CDR2 is FQNNGV in the germline V gene. The CDR3 is 12 residues long. This chain's CDR3 is CASSFRGYGYTF. The CDR3 DNA sequence: TGTGCCAGCAGCTTTAGGGGCTATGGCTACACCTTC.

V gene TRBV10-3 combines with J gene TRBJ2-7; D could derive from TRBD1 or TRBD2 (6 bases each). Germline CDR1 ENHRY, CDR2 SYGVKD. This CDR3 spans 13 amino acids. Trimming took off 6 bases at V and 2 bases at J, with 11 bases between the two ends. The CDR3, as DNA: TGTGCCATCAGGGAGGAGGGGGCCTACGAGCAGTACTTC. Its translation: CAIREEGAYEQYF.

The chain recombines TRBV5-5 with TRBJ2-1, with D maybe TRBD2 (6 bases). CDR1 and CDR2 from the germline V gene are SGHKS and YYEKEE (reference sequence). Between the trimmed V and J ends, which lost 0 bases and 7 bases, there was a span of 8 bases. The CDR3 is made up of 13 amino acids. The CDR3 loop reads CASSLGRGNEQFF. The CDR3 DNA sequence: TGTGCCAGCAGCTTGGGGAGGGGTAATGAGCAGTTCTTC. The whole variable domain, remainder taken from reference TRBV5-5 and TRBJ2-1, is DAGVTQSPTHLIKTRGQQVTLRCSPISGHKSVSWYQQVLGQGPQFIFQYYEKEERGRGNFPDRFSARQFPNYSSELNVNALLLGDSALYLCASSLGRGNEQFFGPGTRLTVL.

This chain links TRBV13 with TRBJ1-1; maybe TRBD1 (6 bases). The CDR3 spans 16 residues. Trimming took off 4 bases at V and 2 bases at J, with 17 bases between the two ends. The germline CDR1 and CDR2 sequences are PRHDT and FYEKMQ (reference sequence). The CDR3 region is CASSSKARDINTEAFF. The CDR3 coding sequence is TGTGCCAGCAGCTCTAAAGCCCGGGACATCAACACTGAAGCTTTCTTT.

This chain connects TRBV9 to TRBJ2-1; 10 positions agree with TRBD2. After removal of 0 bases from V and 4 bases from J, the junction contained 13 bases not matched to a gene. There are 19 residues in the CDR3. Germline CDR1 SGDLS, CDR2 YYNGEE. The CDR3 is CASSVGSGGSGRGYNEQFF. For the CDR3, the DNA is TGTGCCAGCAGCGTAGGTAGCGGGGGGTCTGGGCGCGGTTACAATGAGCAGTTCTTC.

The chain carries TRBV29-1 and TRBJ2-3; 9 nucleotides align to TRBD2. J gave up 3 bases and V 7 bases, and 14 bases lay outside the gene matches. CDR3 length: 16 residues. Germline V CDR1 and CDR2: SQVTM, ANQGSEA. The CDR3 protein is CSAHRAGGGGTDTQYF. CDR3 sequence (DNA): TGCAGCGCCCACCGAGCGGGGGGTGGGGGGACAGATACGCAGTATTTT.

J is TRBJ1-1 and V is TRBV2; D uncertain. Germline CDR1 SNHLY, CDR2 FYNNEI. The CDR3 runs 14 residues. Trimming pared 8 bases from V and 4 bases from J, leaving 17 bases between. Here the CDR3 reads CASRSEGLGTEAFF. The DNA for the CDR3 is TGTGCCAGCCGATCGGAGGGTTTGGGCACTGAAGCTTTCTTT.

This clone was seen only once. The chain employs TRBV2 and TRBJ2-7, with D perhaps TRBD2 (5 bases). Per germline, CDR1 SNHLY and CDR2 FYNNEI. The CDR3 runs to 13 residues. Trimming removed 6 bases from V and 9 bases from J, with 18 bases in between. Written as DNA, the CDR3 is TGTGCCAGCAGCCTCTCCCTGGTGAGGGTGCAGTACTTC. Residues: CASSLSLVRVQYF.

This clone was seen more than once but under ten times. This chain links TRBV19 with TRBJ1-5; 7 nucleotides align to TRBD1. The CDR3 runs 15 residues. Germline loops: CDR1 LNHDA, CDR2 SQIVND (reference sequence). V lost 4 bases to trimming and J lost 6 bases; unmatched junction nucleotides: 9. For the CDR3, the DNA is TGTGCCAGTAGTAGCCATGAGGGGGCCGGTCAGCCCCAGCATTTT. As protein: CASSSHEGAGQPQHF.

This chain joins TRBV6-1 and TRBJ1-6; no reliable D call. The V end was cut by 5 bases, the J end by 8 bases, with 10 bases between. Germline V gene lookup returns CDR1 MNHNS and CDR2 SASEGT. This CDR3 contains 13 residues. The CDR3 coding sequence is TGTGCCAGCAGTCATGACGAGGATTCACCCCTCCACTTT. Translated, it gives CASSHDEDSPLHF.

This clone appeared a single time. The V and J genes are TRBV7-2 and TRBJ2-5; D uncertain. CDR1 is SGHTA and CDR2 is FQGNSA in the germline V gene. The CDR3 runs to 12 residues. V was clipped by 1 base and J by 7 bases, with 7 bases between them. Here the CDR3 reads CASSLGLGTQYF. For the CDR3, the DNA is TGTGCCAGCAGCTTAGGCCTCGGGACCCAGTACTTC.

This clone appeared many times. J is TRBJ2-5 and V is TRBV6-6; 7 bases agree with TRBD2. Germline values: CDR1 MNHNY, CDR2 SVGAGI (reference sequence). Unmatched junction bases numbered 8, after V lost 6 bases and J lost 1 base. The CDR3 contains 15 residues. CDR3 coding DNA: TGTGCCAGCAGCAGACTAGCCCGGGGCCAAGAGACCCAGTACTTC. Translation: CASSRLARGQETQYF.

The chain combines TRBV19 with TRBJ1-2, with D possibly TRBD1 on 5 matching bases. This CDR3 region has 13 residues. V was cut by 6 bases and J by 8 bases, with 16 bases left in between. Germline V gene lookup returns CDR1 LNHDA and CDR2 SQIVND (reference sequence). In DNA, the CDR3 is TGTGCCAGTAGAGACGGGACTTGGCGCGGCTACACCTTC. Translating gives CASRDGTWRGYTF.

This clone turned up a few times. The chain carries TRBV6-6 and TRBJ2-7; 8 bases line up with TRBD1. The CDR3 has 12 amino acids. The germline gives CDR1 MNHNY, CDR2 SVGAGI (reference sequence). Trimming took 6 bases from V and 5 from J; bases not matched to a gene: 3. CDR3 sequence reads: CASSPTGDEQYF. CDR3 in DNA: TGTGCCAGCAGCCCGACAGGGGACGAGCAGTACTTC.

This chain links TRBV13 with TRBJ2-1; 13 bases align to TRBD2. This CDR3 has 14 amino acids. The germline gives CDR1 PRHDT, CDR2 FYEKMQ (reference sequence). DNA for the CDR3: TGTGGGAGCAGGACTAGCGGGGGAGGGAATGAGCAGTTCTTC. Its translation is CGSRTSGGGNEQFF. The complete variable domain, with remaining parts taken from reference TRBV13 and TRBJ2-1, reads AAGVIQSPRHLIKEKRETATLKCYPIPRHDTVYWYQQGPGQDPQFLISFYEKMQSDKGSIPDRFSAQQFSDYHSELNMSSLELGDSALYFCGSRTSGGGNEQFFGPGTRLTVL.

The rearrangement links TRBV11-2 to TRBJ2-7; 11 nucleotides match TRBD1. V shed 5 bases, J shed 10 bases, and the junction held 7 bases outside the gene matches. Germline-derived CDR1 and CDR2 are SGHAT and FQNNGV. The CDR3 consists of 13 residues. The DNA of the CDR3 is TGTGCCAGCAGCGCGGGACAGGGGGTTCTCCAGTACTTC. It specifies CASSAGQGVLQYF.

This clone came up a few times. The chain is built from TRBV6-5 and TRBJ2-1, with TRBD2 identical over 7 bases. Germline trimming cut 6 bases from V and 7 bases from J; bases unmatched to any gene: 3. This CDR3 is built from 12 residues. The germline CDR1 and CDR2 sequences are MNHEY and SVGAGI. For the CDR3, the DNA is TGTGCCAGCAGCCCTAGCGGAAATGAGCAGTTCTTC. Residues: CASSPSGNEQFF.

V is TRBV5-8 and J is TRBJ2-4; 10 bases align to TRBD1. Germline V gives CDR1 SGHTS, CDR2 YDEGEE. With 7 bases clipped from V and 6 bases from J, the junction kept 7 bases outside the gene matches. The CDR3 is 14 residues long. CDR3 DNA: TGTGCCAGCGGACAGGGGGATGTGGGAAACATTCAGTACTTC. It codes for CASGQGDVGNIQYF.

The genes are TRBV28 and TRBJ2-5; 7 nucleotides align to TRBD2. Germline V gene sequence: CDR1 MDHEN, CDR2 SYDVKM. Unmatched junction bases numbered 9, after V lost 3 bases and J lost 5 bases. There are 15 residues in the CDR3. The CDR3: CASSLELAREETQYF. The CDR3 coding sequence is TGTGCCAGCAGTTTGGAACTAGCGCGGGAGGAGACCCAGTACTTC.

This chain joins TRBV7-2 and TRBJ1-1; the D is unclear. Germline values: CDR1 SGHTA, CDR2 FQGNSA. Between the trimmed V and J ends, which lost 4 bases and 4 bases, there was a span of 10 bases. This CDR3 spans 13 amino acids. CDR3 nucleotides: TGTGCCAGCAGCTCCAGAGGCGGCACTGAAGCTTTCTTT. Encoded protein: CASSSRGGTEAFF. Full variable domain (missing parts from reference TRBV7-2 and TRBJ1-1): GAGVSQSPSNKVTEKGKDVELRCDPISGHTALYWYRQSLGQGLEFLIYFQGNSAPDKSGLPSDRFSAERTGGSVSTLTIQRTQQEDSAVYLCASSSRGGTEAFFGQGTRLTVV.

The J gene is TRBJ2-7, the V gene TRBV7-2, with 7 nucleotides matching TRBD1. The junction had 10 bases not matched to a gene; V was cut back by 5 bases and J by 3 bases. Looked up from germline, CDR1 is SGHTA and CDR2 is FQGNSA. The CDR3 consists of 15 residues. As DNA, the CDR3 is TGTGCCAGCAGCCCTGACAGGGAATACATCTACGAGCAGTACTTC. It translates to CASSPDREYIYEQYF. Together with reference TRBV7-2 and TRBJ2-7, the CDR3 gives the full variable domain: GAGVSQSPSNKVTEKGKDVELRCDPISGHTALYWYRQSLGQGLEFLIYFQGNSAPDKSGLPSDRFSAERTGGSVSTLTIQRTQQEDSAVYLCASSPDREYIYEQYFGPGTRLTVT.

The gene calls are TRBV5-6 and TRBJ2-1; 11 bases align to TRBD2. After removal of 2 bases from V and 3 bases from J, the junction contained 4 bases not matched to a gene. Germline V lookup: CDR1 SGHDT, CDR2 YYEEEE. The CDR3 loop spans 16 amino acids. This CDR3 reads CASSFTSGGYYNEQFF. Written as DNA, the CDR3 is TGTGCCAGCAGCTTCACTAGCGGGGGTTACTACAATGAGCAGTTCTTC.

CDR3 loop: CASSQSPQETQYF. In DNA, the CDR3 is TGCGCCAGCAGTCAATCCCCTCAAGAGACCCAGTACTTC. The rearrangement uses TRBV23-1 and TRBJ2-5; the D is unclear. TRBV23-1 is identified as an open reading frame with a role that is uncertain. With 0 bases removed from V and 2 bases from J, the gap between germline ends came to 4 bases. This CDR3 is 13 amino acids long.

This clone was counted many times. The V and J genes are TRBV19 and TRBJ1-6; D is possibly TRBD1 (5 bases). Germline V gene sequence: CDR1 LNHDA, CDR2 SQIVND (reference sequence). Trimming stripped 4 bases from V and 6 bases from J, with 16 bases between. This CDR3 comprises 16 residues. The chain's CDR3 is CASSSGRQRVNSPLHF. The CDR3 coding sequence is TGTGCCAGTAGTAGCGGGAGACAGCGGGTTAATTCACCCCTCCACTTT. Variable domain in full (rest from reference TRBV19 and TRBJ1-6): DGGITQSPKYLFRKEGQNVTLSCEQNLNHDAMYWYRQDPGQGLRLIYYSQIVNDFQKGDIAEGYSVSREKKESFPLTVTSAQKNPTAFYLCASSSGRQRVNSPLHFGNGTRLTVT.

J is TRBJ2-7 and V is TRBV28; D may be TRBD2 (6 bases). This CDR3 is 15 amino acids long. Trimming removed 7 bases from V and 2 bases from J, with 18 bases in between. Germline lookup yields CDR1 MDHEN and CDR2 SYDVKM. The CDR3 here is CASTYGPDYTYEQYF. For the CDR3, the DNA is TGTGCCAGCACTTACGGCCCGGACTACACCTACGAGCAGTACTTC.